Listed here are 10 T cell receptor beta chains from one sample, sequenced in a study of T cell repertoires in cytomegalovirus infection (dated by TCRdb to the late 2010s). Their specific antigens are unknown. The sample's treatment or condition, from its label and the paper: in vitro stimulation with specific CMV peptide epitopes to enrich CMV-specific T cells. TCRdb shows the sequencer as Illumina HiSeq 1500. The raw public reads went through TCRdb reprocessing: fastp at Q25, MiXCR clone calling, in-frame beta chains kept. Rows matching on CDR3 protein sequence are summarized as one entry with the most common DNA and genes. This sample lists some 560,000 distinct CDR3 sequences; 40% were detected once. The ten largest clones capture 48% of the sample. Material: cultured PBMCs, obtained from culture after CMV antigen stimulation. The origin of the receptors is a human donor in good health (CMV status not recorded). Some clones in this sample may be carry-over from other donors' samples.

This clonotype was recorded a few times. The chain uses TRBV29-1 and TRBJ2-1, with 9 bases that match TRBD2. The CDR3 extends over 14 amino acids. Germline V CDR1 and CDR2: SQVTM, ANQGSEA. V lost 6 bases to trimming and J lost 5 bases; unmatched junction nucleotides: 8. The CDR3 sequence is CSVEGRLADNEQFF. CDR3 in DNA: TGCAGCGTCGAGGGCCGACTAGCGGACAATGAGCAGTTCTTC.

The chain recombines TRBV7-9 with TRBJ2-6; possibly TRBD1 for D (6 bases). Germline lookup yields CDR1 SEHNR and CDR2 FQNEAQ (reference sequence). V gave up 4 bases and J gave up 0 bases, with 19 bases separating them. CDR3 length: 19 residues. The CDR3, as DNA: TGTGCCAGCAGCTCCCTCAGGGGCGCGCGTCGCTCTGGGGCCAACGTCCTGACTTTC. Translated, it gives CASSSLRGARRSGANVLTF.

The genes are TRBV7-8 and TRBJ1-1, with D perhaps matching TRBD1 (5 bases). The germline V and J ends were trimmed by 2 bases and 5 bases, with 9 bases remaining between them. Germline V gene sequence: CDR1 SGHVS, CDR2 FQNEAQ. The CDR3 loop spans 13 amino acids. This CDR3 reads CASSLSGQTEAFF. As DNA, the CDR3 is TGTGCCAGCAGCTTATCGGGGCAAACTGAAGCTTTCTTT.

The chain recombines TRBV7-2 with TRBJ2-2; 7 bases are a match to TRBD2. This CDR3 is built from 15 residues. Germline V CDR1 and CDR2: SGHTA, FQGNSA. After removal of 3 bases from V and 3 bases from J, the junction contained 4 bases not matched to a gene. CDR3 DNA sequence: TGTGCCAGCAGCTTCAGCGGGGCTCACACCGGGGAGCTGTTTTTT. Its translation is CASSFSGAHTGELFF.

This sequence joins TRBV18 and TRBJ2-2; possibly TRBD2 for D (6 bases). The CDR3 loop spans 16 amino acids. Trimming left V 7 bases short and J 7 bases short, with 22 bases between. Germline V CDR1 and CDR2: KGHSH, LQKENI. The CDR3 coding sequence is TGTGCCAGCTTCAAGAGGGACTCGAGTTTCGACGGGGAGCTGTTTTTT. Residues: CASFKRDSSFDGELFF.

This rearrangement joins TRBV7-2 to TRBJ2-7; maybe TRBD1 (5 bases). V shed 1 base and J shed 2 bases, with 12 bases lying between them. The CDR3 is 15 residues long. Germline loops: CDR1 SGHTA, CDR2 FQGNSA. CDR3 amino acids: CASSLGSGSAYEQYF. The DNA of the CDR3 is TGTGCCAGCAGCTTAGGGTCAGGGTCCGCCTACGAGCAGTACTTC.

This rearrangement joins TRBV6-2 or TRBV6-3 to TRBJ2-6; TRBD1 aligns across 9 bases. CDR3 length: 18 amino acids. CDR1 is MNHEY and CDR2 is SVGEGT in the germline V gene. V dropped 6 bases and J dropped 3; count of bases not matched to a gene: 12. The DNA of the CDR3 is TGTGCCAGCAGCCACTATCCCGGGACAGGGTTTGGGGCCAACGTCCTGACTTTC. Its protein is CASSHYPGTGFGANVLTF.

V is TRBV27 and J is TRBJ2-2; 9 bases map to TRBD1. CDR1 is MNHEY, CDR2 SMNVEV, per germline (reference sequence). This CDR3 is 15 amino acids long. The ends lost 1 base at V and 6 bases at J; junction bases unmatched: 3. CDR3 DNA sequence: TGTGCCAGCAGTTTATGGACAGGGGTTTCCGGGGAGCTGTTTTTT. It translates to CASSLWTGVSGELFF.

V and J are TRBV6-1 and TRBJ2-5; D ambiguous. With 9 bases removed from V and 7 bases from J, the gap between germline ends came to 18 bases. The germline CDR1 and CDR2 sequences are MNHNS and SASEGT. This CDR3 region has 13 residues. CDR3 protein: CASRWTARWTQYF. CDR3 nucleotide sequence: TGTGCCAGTCGCTGGACGGCCCGTTGGACCCAGTACTTC.

The V and J genes are TRBV4-1 and TRBJ2-3; D is uncertain. The CDR3 covers 15 residues. Deletions cut 2 bases from V and 4 bases from J, with 13 bases between. Germline V CDR1 and CDR2: MGHRA, YSYEKL. CDR3 residues: CASSQWSLQADTQYF. Written as DNA, the CDR3 is TGCGCCAGCAGCCAATGGTCCTTGCAAGCAGATACGCAGTATTTT.